This T cell receptor (beta chain) emerged from a study of T cell responses to AZD1222 COVID-19 vaccine. Sequencing was performed with immunoSEQ multiplex PCR; in TCRdb, only in-frame clones are kept and a portion is missing. Here the sample spans 250,000 to 300,000 clones, about 94% being singletons. Germline loops: CDR1 ENHRY, CDR2 SYGVKD. V shed 0 bases and J shed 5 bases, with 11 bases lying between them. This CDR3 spans 14 amino acids. Broader study findings: Rises in breadth and depth of Spike-specific TCRs came after two AZD1222 doses.

Turning to this clone: Antigen unknown.

This specimen consisted of peripheral blood, obtained 28 days after the second AZD1222 dose. The chain carries TRBV10-3 and TRBJ2-7, with a tentative D call TRBD2 (6 bases). This TCR derives from an adult who received the AZD1222 COVID-19 vaccine. The CDR3 protein is CAISESPGVDEQYF. CDR3 in DNA: TGTGCCATCAGTGAGTCCCCGGGGGTCGACGAGCAGTACTTC.